Shown below are 16 T cell receptor beta chains from a single sample sequenced in a study of cytomegalovirus exposure and HLA in healthy donors. Profiling relied on immunoSEQ multiplex PCR, and the TCRdb table lists in-frame clones only, not all of them. The table shows about 160,000 clones, with over 85% occurring only once. Material: PBMCs. These receptors originate from a woman aged 18-29 years in good health and CMV-seropositive.

This chain connects TRBV11-3 to TRBJ2-2; the D is unclear. CDR1 and CDR2 (germline): SGHNT, YENEEA. V was shortened by 2 bases and J by 1 base, with 5 bases between the two germline ends. The CDR3 has 14 amino acids. CDR3 loop: CASSLIQNTGELFF. CDR3 bases: TGTGCCAGCAGCTTAATTCAGAACACCGGGGAGCTGTTTTTT.

J is TRBJ2-7 and V is TRBV10-3, with D possibly TRBD2 on 6 matching bases. Germline V gene sequence: CDR1 ENHRY, CDR2 SYGVKD. Trimming took off 3 bases at V and 5 bases at J, with 20 bases between the two ends. The CDR3 has 16 residues. CDR3 coding DNA: TGTGCCATCAGTGAAGACGTACGGCGGGGTGGGCACGAGCAGTACTTC. As protein: CAISEDVRRGGHEQYF.

This chain's CDR3 is CASSQASGRRGNIQYF. As DNA, the CDR3 is TGCGCCAGCAGCCAAGCCAGCGGGAGGCGGGGAAACATTCAGTACTTC. The V and J genes are TRBV4-3 and TRBJ2-4; 9 bases are a match to TRBD2. The V and J ends lost 1 base and 6 bases, in that order; junction bases with no gene match: 7. CDR1 and CDR2 (germline): LGHNA, YSLEER. The CDR3 is 16 residues long.

This sequence joins TRBV5-6 and TRBJ2-1, with D possibly being TRBD2 (5 bases). CDR1 and CDR2 from the germline V gene are SGHDT and YYEEEE. The V and J ends lost 5 bases and 10 bases respectively, with 13 bases between them. The CDR3 spans 12 residues. CDR3 DNA sequence: TGTGCCAGCAGTTTAGATCCGGGGGAGCAGTTCTTC. Translated: CASSLDPGEQFF.

The chain is built from TRBV10-2 and TRBJ2-7; D call uncertain. This CDR3 has 12 residues. Per germline, CDR1 WSHSY and CDR2 SAAADI. V dropped 3 bases and J dropped 4 bases, with 7 bases sitting between them. The CDR3: CASSDVLYEQYF. CDR3 DNA sequence: TGCGCCAGCAGTGATGTCCTTTACGAGCAGTACTTC.

This chain links TRBV27 with TRBJ2-2; 8 bases are shared with TRBD1. The germline CDR1 and CDR2 sequences are MNHEY and SMNVEV (reference sequence). The CDR3 sequence is 13 residues long. V gave up 10 bases and J gave up 4 bases; unmatched junction bases: 5. The CDR3: CATRQGPTGELFF. The CDR3 DNA is TGTGCCACCCGACAGGGGCCCACCGGGGAGCTGTTTTTT.

The rearrangement uses TRBV6-6 and TRBJ1-1, with 12 bases lining up with TRBD1. The CDR3 length is 15 residues. CDR1 and CDR2 (germline): MNHNY, SVGAGI (reference sequence). Germline trimming cut 6 bases from V and 1 base from J; bases unmatched to any gene: 3. The CDR3 DNA reads TGTGCCAGCAGCCGGGGACAGGGGGCGAACACTGAAGCTTTCTTT. As protein: CASSRGQGANTEAFF.

This sequence joins TRBV30 and TRBJ2-3, with TRBD2 matching 9 bases. Trimming at V came to 5 bases and at J to 5 bases, leaving 11 bases not matched to a gene. CDR1 is GTSNPN and CDR2 is SVGIG in the germline V gene (reference sequence). The length of the CDR3 is 15 residues. CDR3 protein: CAWDYPSGTGDTQYF. CDR3 coding DNA: TGTGCCTGGGACTACCCTAGCGGGACCGGAGATACGCAGTATTTT.

The gene calls are TRBV7-2 and TRBJ2-7; the match to TRBD1 covers 8 bases. Germline V CDR1 and CDR2: SGHTA, FQGNSA. Losses at the gene ends were 5 bases for V and 1 base for J; bases not matched to a gene: 7. The CDR3 totals 15 residues. This CDR3 is CASSLRQGNSYEQYF. CDR3 nucleotide sequence: TGTGCCAGCAGCCTACGACAGGGGAATTCCTACGAGCAGTACTTC. Complete variable domain (other parts from reference TRBV7-2 and TRBJ2-7): GAGVSQSPSNKVTEKGKDVELRCDPISGHTALYWYRQSLGQGLEFLIYFQGNSAPDKSGLPSDRFSAERTGGSVSTLTIQRTQQEDSAVYLCASSLRQGNSYEQYFGPGTRLTVT.

The V and J genes are TRBV5-6 and TRBJ2-1, with 10 bases matching TRBD1. V lost 3 bases to trimming and J lost 4 bases; unmatched junction nucleotides: 4. The CDR3 contains 15 residues. Germline V gene lookup returns CDR1 SGHDT and CDR2 YYEEEE. As DNA, the CDR3 is TGTGCCAGCAGCTCCAGGACAGGGGGTTACAATGAGCAGTTCTTC. Its translation is CASSSRTGGYNEQFF.

The chain couples TRBV30 to TRBJ1-4; 9 bases fit TRBD1. Germline-derived CDR1 and CDR2 are GTSNPN and SVGIG (reference sequence). The length of the CDR3 is 14 residues. V lost 3 bases to trimming and J lost 4 bases; unmatched junction nucleotides: 3. The CDR3 DNA is TGTGCCTGGAGGACAGGGGGATTTAATGAAAAACTGTTTTTT. Translating gives CAWRTGGFNEKLFF.

This sequence joins TRBV30 and TRBJ2-7; 12 positions match TRBD1. The CDR3 is 17 amino acids. The germline V gene encodes CDR1 GTSNPN and CDR2 SVGIG (reference sequence). V dropped 3 bases and J dropped 3; count of bases not matched to a gene: 12. The CDR3 nucleotides read TGTGCCTGGAGACCCGGGACAGGGGGCCGCCTGAGCTACGAGCAGTACTTC. Protein product: CAWRPGTGGRLSYEQYF.

The rearrangement uses TRBV18 and TRBJ2-7; D is perhaps TRBD1 (5 bases). This CDR3 has 14 residues. V gave up 3 bases and J gave up 0 bases, with 9 bases separating them. Looked up from germline, CDR1 is KGHSH and CDR2 is LQKENI. CDR3 bases: TGTGCCAGCTCACCGGGCAGGGTCTCCTACGAGCAGTACTTC. Amino acids: CASSPGRVSYEQYF.

Worth noting for this clone: This same CDR3 is encoded by further DNA sequences in the sample. The V and J genes are TRBV30 and TRBJ1-1, with 7 bases identical to TRBD1. The V gene's germline CDR1 is GTSNPN and CDR2 SVGIG (reference sequence). The CDR3 consists of 13 residues. V shed 3 bases, J shed 1 base, and the junction held 2 bases outside the gene matches. The CDR3 region has the DNA TGTGCCTGGAGGGGACAGCCGAACACTGAAGCTTTCTTT. This codes for CAWRGQPNTEAFF. Drawing the rest from reference TRBV30 and TRBJ1-1, the complete variable domain is SQTIHQWPATLVQPVGSPLSLECTVEGTSNPNLYWYRQAAGRGLQLLFYSVGIGQISSEVPQNLSASRPQDRQFILSSKKLLLSDSGFYLCAWRGQPNTEAFFGQGTRLTVV.

The sample holds one count of this clone. The chain links TRBV6-5 to TRBJ1-2; 7 bases align to TRBD1. The junction had 7 bases not matched to a gene; V was cut back by 2 bases and J by 4 bases. The CDR3 is 15 residues long. Germline CDR1 and CDR2: MNHEY and SVGAGI. Here the CDR3 reads CASSYLPTGPYGYTF. In DNA form, the CDR3 reads TGTGCCAGCAGTTACCTCCCGACAGGGCCCTATGGCTACACCTTC.

V usage is TRBV7-2 and J usage is TRBJ1-2; TRBD1 matches 8 bases. Germline V gives CDR1 SGHTA, CDR2 FQGNSA. Germline trimming cut 0 bases from V and 6 bases from J; bases unmatched to any gene: 9. The CDR3 runs to 16 residues. Here the CDR3 DNA reads TGTGCCAGCAGCTTAGCGCGAGCAGGGGGCGCGGATGGCTACACCTTC. It specifies CASSLARAGGADGYTF.